Shown below are 25 T cell receptor beta chains from a single sample sequenced in a study of blood T cell repertoires in COVID-19. TCRdb keeps only in-frame clones here, not all; method: immunoSEQ multiplex PCR. The repertoire holds some 320,000 clones, around 88% seen once, with 6.9% in the top ten. Source material: peripheral blood. All receptors come from a woman aged 25 to 45 who had recovered from COVID-19.

The chain carries TRBV5-6 and TRBJ2-2; 8 nucleotides match TRBD2. This CDR3 is 16 amino acids long. Trimming cost V 4 bases and J 6 bases; bases outside gene matches: 11. Germline V gene lookup returns CDR1 SGHDT and CDR2 YYEEEE. In DNA, the CDR3 is TGTGCCAGCAGCCCCATTCGGGGGGGCGGACCCGGGGAGCTGTTTTTT. As protein: CASSPIRGGGPGELFF.

The chain employs TRBV24-1 and TRBJ2-1; 8 bases are shared with TRBD1. Germline loops: CDR1 KGHDR, CDR2 SFDVKD. Trimming cost V 3 bases and J 7 bases; bases outside gene matches: 4. This CDR3 is 14 amino acids long. The CDR3 is CATSDRTGPNEQFF. CDR3 sequence (DNA): TGTGCCACCAGTGATCGGACAGGGCCAAATGAGCAGTTCTTC.

The chain has TRBV5-6 and TRBJ1-2; D is perhaps TRBD1 (6 bases). The CDR3 length is 14 residues. The germline V and J ends were trimmed by 2 bases and 8 bases, with 16 bases remaining between them. The germline V gene has CDR1 SGHDT and CDR2 YYEEEE. This CDR3 is CASSLQQGRGGYTF. In DNA, the CDR3 is TGTGCCAGCAGCTTACAACAGGGAAGAGGGGGCTACACCTTC. Drawing the rest from reference TRBV5-6 and TRBJ1-2, the complete variable domain is DAGVTQSPTHLIKTRGQQVTLRCSPKSGHDTVSWYQQALGQGPQFIFQYYEEEERQRGNFPDRFSGHQFPNYSSELNVNALLLGDSALYLCASSLQQGRGGYTFGSGTRLTVV.

V and J are TRBV28 and TRBJ1-6; no definite D call. CDR1 MDHEN and CDR2 SYDVKM come from the germline V gene. The V end lost 10 bases, the J end lost 8 bases, and 15 bases lay between the germline ends. The CDR3 consists of 13 residues. The CDR3 is CAICGADYSPLHF. In nucleotides, the CDR3 is TGTGCCATCTGTGGTGCGGACTATTCACCCCTCCACTTT.

As for this clone: A much larger clone is a single base away; this may be a read error. The CDR3 bases are TGTGCCAGCAGAGACAGGGCTGGAAACACCATATATTTT. Protein: CASRDRAGNTIYF. This chain joins TRBV3-1 (or the pseudogene TRBV3-2) and TRBJ1-3; 7 nucleotides align to TRBD1. The length of the CDR3 is 13 residues. CDR1 and CDR2 (germline): LGHDT, YNNKEL (reference sequence). Trimming cost V 6 bases and J 2 bases; bases outside gene matches: 1.

The CDR3 region has the DNA TGTGCCAGCCGCCCGGGAGCTTCCTACGAGCAGTACTTC. Protein: CASRPGASYEQYF. This sequence joins TRBV28 and TRBJ2-7, with a possible D match to TRBD2 (6 bases). Trimming pared 8 bases from V and 1 base from J, leaving 12 bases between. Germline loops: CDR1 MDHEN, CDR2 SYDVKM. CDR3 length equals 13 residues. The full variable domain, with the rest looked up from reference TRBV28 and TRBJ2-7, is DVKVTQSSRYLVKRTGEKVFLECVQDMDHENMFWYRQDPGLGLRLIYFSYDVKMKEKGDIPEGYSVSREKKERFSLILESASTNQTSMYLCASRPGASYEQYFGPGTRLTVT.

The chain couples TRBV10-3 to TRBJ1-2, with 7 positions matching TRBD1. This CDR3 contains 20 residues. Per the germline V gene, CDR1 is ENHRY and CDR2 is SYGVKD. J was trimmed by 0 bases and V by 3 bases; bases with no gene match: 19. CDR3 protein: CAISERQGGSGTTPNYGYTF. The DNA of the CDR3 is TGTGCCATCAGTGAAAGACAGGGTGGCAGTGGTACCACTCCTAACTATGGCTACACCTTC.

V usage is TRBV5-1 and J usage is TRBJ2-2, with D perhaps matching TRBD1 (5 bases). Germline CDR1 and CDR2: SGHRS and YFSETQ. This CDR3 comprises 15 residues. Trimming took 1 base from V and 9 from J, leaving 16 bases between them. Written as DNA, the CDR3 is TGCGCCAGCAGCTTGTATACAGGTGGCGCCTGGGAGCTGTTTTTT. Translation: CASSLYTGGAWELFF. Filled out from reference TRBV5-1 and TRBJ2-2, the complete variable domain reads KAGVTQTPRYLIKTRGQQVTLSCSPISGHRSVSWYQQTPGQGLQFLFEYFSETQRNKGNFPGRFSGRQFSNSRSEMNVSTLELGDSALYLCASSLYTGGAWELFFGEGSRLTVL.

In regard to this clone: Other DNA sequences from this sample encode an identical CDR3 as well. The chain joins TRBV18 to TRBJ2-5; 7 nucleotides align to TRBD1. CDR3 length: 13 residues. With V trimmed by 6 bases and J by 2 bases, 3 bases remained unmatched. From germline, CDR1 is KGHSH and CDR2 LQKENI. The CDR3 here is CASSRDRQETQYF. CDR3 DNA sequence: TGTGCCAGCTCCCGGGACAGACAAGAGACCCAGTACTTC.

V usage is TRBV30 and J usage is TRBJ1-3, with D perhaps TRBD1 (6 bases). The CDR3 extends over 14 amino acids. Trimming left V 2 bases short and J 4 bases short, with 12 bases between. Looked up from germline, CDR1 is GTSNPN and CDR2 is SVGIG (reference sequence). CDR3 protein: CAWSIQGAGNTIYF. CDR3 sequence (DNA): TGTGCCTGGAGTATACAGGGAGCGGGAAACACCATATATTTT.

The rearrangement links TRBV2 to TRBJ1-2; 8 nucleotides agree with TRBD1. The J segment lost 4 bases and the V segment lost 6 bases, leaving 7 bases of the junction unmatched. The CDR3 has 14 amino acids. From germline, CDR1 is SNHLY and CDR2 FYNNEI. This chain's CDR3 is CASRPTDRAYGYTF. The CDR3 DNA reads TGTGCCAGCAGACCCACGGACAGGGCCTATGGCTACACCTTC.

This clone was counted a single time. The rearrangement uses TRBV15 and TRBJ2-7; no reliable D call. Looked up from germline, CDR1 is LNHNV and CDR2 is YYDKDF (reference sequence). The CDR3 runs 11 residues. V was shortened by 4 bases and J by 4 bases, with 5 bases between the two germline ends. For the CDR3, the DNA is TGTGCCACCAGCAATCAATACGAGCAGTACTTC. It specifies CATSNQYEQYF.

This chain uses TRBV7-9 with TRBJ1-1, with D maybe TRBD1 (5 bases). V gave up 6 bases and J gave up 0 bases, with 11 bases separating them. From germline, CDR1 is SEHNR and CDR2 FQNEAQ (reference sequence). The length of the CDR3 is 14 residues. DNA of the CDR3: TGTGCCAGCAGGGGGCGAAGACTGAACACTGAAGCTTTCTTT. It specifies CASRGRRLNTEAFF.

The chain joins TRBV7-2 to TRBJ2-3, with D unresolved. V was cut by 5 bases and J by 0 bases, with 12 bases left in between. From germline, CDR1 is SGHTA and CDR2 FQGNSA. The length of the CDR3 is 15 residues. DNA for the CDR3: TGTGCCAGCAGCCGCAGTGGGCAGAGCACAGATACGCAGTATTTT. Translation gives CASSRSGQSTDTQYF.

This sequence joins TRBV3-1 (or the pseudogene TRBV3-2) and TRBJ1-3, with a possible D match to TRBD1 (5 bases). V lost 2 bases to trimming and J lost 7 bases, with 18 bases between them. Per the germline V gene, CDR1 is LGHDT and CDR2 is YNNKEL (reference sequence). The CDR3 length is 16 residues. CDR3 nucleotide sequence: TGTGCCAGCAGCCAAATCCACTCCAGGGTATGGAACACCATATATTTT. Translating it yields CASSQIHSRVWNTIYF.

The rearrangement links TRBV4-2 to TRBJ1-5, with D possibly matching TRBD1 (5 bases). Germline V gene data show CDR1 as LGHNA and CDR2 as YNFKEQ. The CDR3 sequence is 15 residues long. Trimming stripped 3 bases from V and 3 bases from J, with 12 bases between. The chain's CDR3 is CASSHEGRDNQPQHF. In DNA form, the CDR3 reads TGTGCCAGCAGCCACGAGGGGAGGGACAATCAGCCCCAGCATTTT.

The V and J genes are TRBV4-2 and TRBJ2-7, with 14 bases lining up with TRBD2. The CDR3 spans 19 residues. Germline V gives CDR1 LGHNA, CDR2 YNFKEQ. J gave up 1 base and V 1 base, and 9 bases lay outside the gene matches. The DNA of the CDR3 is TGTGCCAGCAGCCAAGGTGGACTAGCGGGGGGCCAATATTCCTACGAGCAGTACTTC. Protein: CASSQGGLAGGQYSYEQYF.

V is TRBV10-3 and J is TRBJ2-2, with D tentatively TRBD2 (5 bases). Trimming shortened V by 3 bases and J by 0 bases, and 14 bases separated the two germline ends. Germline CDR1 ENHRY, CDR2 SYGVKD. The CDR3 is 17 amino acids. Here the CDR3 reads CAISESNQRSNTGELFF. The CDR3 nucleotides read TGTGCCATCAGTGAATCTAACCAGCGGTCGAACACCGGGGAGCTGTTTTTT.

The chain combines TRBV19 with TRBJ1-5; 7 bases fit TRBD1. The V and J ends lost 5 bases and 7 bases, in that order; junction bases with no gene match: 5. Germline V gives CDR1 LNHDA, CDR2 SQIVND (reference sequence). CDR3 length: 13 residues. The CDR3 bases are TGTGCCAGTAGTCTGACAGGGTGGCAGCCCCAGCATTTT. It codes for CASSLTGWQPQHF.

The chain's CDR3 is CASSFRSGNTGELFF. The DNA for the CDR3 is TGTGCCAGCAGCTTTCGATCCGGGAACACCGGGGAGCTGTTTTTT. The chain uses TRBV7-7 and TRBJ2-2; D gene ambiguous. V lost 3 bases to trimming and J lost 1 base, with 9 bases between them. Germline CDR1 SSHAT, CDR2 FNYEAQ (reference sequence). The CDR3 is made up of 15 amino acids.

The chain has TRBV7-6 and TRBJ1-6, with TRBD1 matching over 8 bases. The V segment lost 5 bases and the J segment 7 bases; nucleotides outside the gene matches: 10. This CDR3 has 16 amino acids. Germline loops: CDR1 SGHVS, CDR2 FNYEAQ. In nucleotides, the CDR3 is TGTGCCAGCAGCGAACCCGGGACAGGAAGAAATTCACCCCTCCACTTT. It encodes CASSEPGTGRNSPLHF. Full variable domain (rest looked up from reference TRBV7-6 and TRBJ1-6): GAGVSQSPRYKVTKRGQDVALRCDPISGHVSLYWYRQALGQGPEFLTYFNYEAQQDKSGLPNDRFSAERPEGSISTLTIQRTEQRDSAMYRCASSEPGTGRNSPLHFGNGTRLTVT.

The CDR3 spells CASSAGQPQHF. For the CDR3, the DNA is TGTGCCAGCAGCGCGGGTCAGCCCCAGCATTTT. V usage is TRBV28 and J usage is TRBJ1-5; D gene uncertain. This CDR3 comprises 11 residues. CDR1 MDHEN and CDR2 SYDVKM come from the germline V gene. V gave up 6 bases and J gave up 6 bases, with 6 bases separating them.

The J gene is TRBJ1-5, the V gene TRBV28; D is ambiguous. V lost 4 bases to trimming and J lost 9 bases, with 13 bases between them. CDR1 and CDR2 from the germline V gene are MDHEN and SYDVKM. The CDR3 spans 13 residues. CDR3 amino acids: CASSSGLLSPQHF. CDR3 nucleotides: TGTGCCAGCAGTTCTGGCCTCCTTTCGCCCCAGCATTTT.

The chain has TRBV9 and TRBJ2-5, with 7 bases fitting TRBD1. CDR3 size: 14 residues. V gave up 3 bases and J gave up 5 bases; unmatched junction bases: 7. From germline, CDR1 is SGDLS and CDR2 YYNGEE. The CDR3 DNA follows: TGTGCCAGCAGCGCAGGGGGTCAAGCGGAGACCCAGTACTTC. This encodes CASSAGGQAETQYF. Drawing the rest from reference TRBV9 and TRBJ2-5, the complete variable domain is DSGVTQTPKHLITATGQRVTLRCSPRSGDLSVYWYQQSLDQGLQFLIQYYNGEERAKGNILERFSAQQFPDLHSELNLSSLELGDSALYFCASSAGGQAETQYFGPGTRLLVL.

The chain combines TRBV18 with TRBJ2-7; 8 nucleotides line up with TRBD2. After removal of 3 bases from V and 5 bases from J, the junction contained 9 bases not matched to a gene. The CDR3 runs 15 residues. The germline CDR1 and CDR2 sequences are KGHSH and LQKENI. For the CDR3, the DNA is TGTGCCAGCTCACCGACTAGCGCCCAAGGCGACGAGCAGTACTTC. Its protein is CASSPTSAQGDEQYF.